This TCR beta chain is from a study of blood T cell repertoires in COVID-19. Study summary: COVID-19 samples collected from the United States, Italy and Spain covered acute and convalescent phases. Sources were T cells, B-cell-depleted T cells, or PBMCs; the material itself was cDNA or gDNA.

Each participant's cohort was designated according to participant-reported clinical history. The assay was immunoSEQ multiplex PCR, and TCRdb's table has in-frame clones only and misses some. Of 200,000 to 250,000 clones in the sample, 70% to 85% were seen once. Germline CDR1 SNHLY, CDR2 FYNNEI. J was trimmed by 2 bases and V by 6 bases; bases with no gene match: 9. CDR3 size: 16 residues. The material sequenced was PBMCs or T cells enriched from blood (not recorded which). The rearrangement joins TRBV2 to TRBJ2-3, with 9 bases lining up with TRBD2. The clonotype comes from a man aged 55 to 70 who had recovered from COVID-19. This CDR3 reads CASRSIAGASTDTQYF. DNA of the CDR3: TGTGCCAGCAGGAGCATAGCGGGGGCCTCCACAGATACGCAGTATTTT.